A selection of T cell receptor beta chains follows, all from one sample in a study of CD8 T cells in ankylosing spondylitis. TCRdb recomputed calls from the 5' RACE reads with MiXCR, one row per CDR3 protein. The repertoire includes about 150,000 distinct CDR3 sequences, under 45% of them detected once, and roughly 15% sits in the top ten. The specimen was synovial fluid, either unsorted or a sorted T cell fraction (not recorded which). The receptors were gathered from a male donor with ankylosing spondylitis. Each CDR3 is given without its conserved first and last residue.

V gene	CDR3 protein
TRBV12-3/TRBV12-4	ASRTTMNTEAF
TRBV12-3/TRBV12-4	ASSPWGLTTSHYGYT
TRBV7-2	ASRNIAGGVTDTQY
TRBV2	ARFLRYRNGYT
TRBV7-6	ASSWTDNQPQH
TRBV20-1	SASPLLTSGIYSYNEQF
TRBV29-1	SVALEDRVDYWDYGYT
TRBV7-3	ASSLGQGKGDTQY
TRBV3-1	ASSKLFQGGTNTGELF
TRBV10-3	AISEGTGGFEQY
TRBV28	ASTLPGTSGTDTQY
TRBV4-3	ASSQDSQRGDYNEQF
TRBV4-2	ASSQVPMRPEAF
TRBV6-2/TRBV6-3	ASSYSKGFGNQPQH
TRBV6-1	ASSVGQGNEKLF
TRBV7-8	ASSLEVAGATEAF
TRBV20-1	SVGGETNTEAF
TRBV2	ASSVKRVRSYNEQF
TRBV6-1	ATLRLREGHYEQY
TRBV12-3/TRBV12-4	ASSSPGLAGVGETQY
TRBV4-1	ASSPWTSGGAGYEQF
TRBV11-2	ASSPRGFWGDNQPQH
TRBV6-2/TRBV6-3	ASSFLPRSYNEQF
TRBV12-3/TRBV12-4	ASSSRQGWREKLF
TRBV29-1	SAQGDNNSPLH
TRBV7-9	ASNFGGQGRETQY
TRBV4-1	ASSHGTGFGYT
TRBV7-9	SQGGSPDTQY
TRBV7-8	ASSIRVLTAGELF
TRBV5-5	ASGFGALGQGIDEQY
TRBV27	ASSLGQGANYGYT
TRBV18	ASSPRVYEQY
TRBV20-1	SARAGSSYEQY
TRBV20-1	SANPTRGLIDTQY
TRBV12-3/TRBV12-4	ASSLDRGRVETQY
TRBV7-9	ASSSRDNHYEQY
TRBV4-1	ASSDPPGTRDGYT